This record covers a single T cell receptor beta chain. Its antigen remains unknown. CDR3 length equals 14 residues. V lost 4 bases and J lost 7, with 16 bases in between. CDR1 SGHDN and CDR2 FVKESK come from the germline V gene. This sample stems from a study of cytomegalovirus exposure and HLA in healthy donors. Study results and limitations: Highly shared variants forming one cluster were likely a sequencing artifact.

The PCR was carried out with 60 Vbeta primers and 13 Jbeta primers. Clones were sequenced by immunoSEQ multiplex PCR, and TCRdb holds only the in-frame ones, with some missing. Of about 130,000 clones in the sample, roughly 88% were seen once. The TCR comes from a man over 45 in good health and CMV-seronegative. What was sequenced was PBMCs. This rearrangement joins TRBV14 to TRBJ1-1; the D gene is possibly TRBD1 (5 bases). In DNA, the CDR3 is TGTGCCAGCAGCCGATTAGGGGAAGAAAGTGAAGCTTTCTTT. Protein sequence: CASSRLGEESEAFF.